These 9 T cell receptor beta chains originate from one sample sequenced in a study of identical twins listed by TCRdb under 2016. The method behind the library was 5' RACE. Sequencing instrument: Illumina HiSeq 2000. TCRdb took the public reads, trimmed them with fastp at Q25, ran MiXCR for clone calling and kept in-frame beta chains. Identical CDR3 protein sequences are pooled into one entry, listed with their most common genes and DNA. The sample profile shows 690,000 or so distinct CDR3 sequences; over 8.5% of them were found once. The ten largest account for roughly 0.9% of the sample. These data were likewise used in another study, on yellow fever vaccine responses in identical twins.

The sequenced sample consisted of PBMCs. The receptor set was obtained from a woman younger than 35 in good health.

This clonotype was detected a few times. This sequence joins TRBV7-3 and TRBJ2-3, with 11 bases lining up with TRBD2. Trimming removed 2 bases from V and 2 bases from J; junction bases left unmatched: 6. This CDR3 contains 17 residues. CDR1 SGHTA and CDR2 FQGTGA come from the germline V gene. CDR3 residues: CASSLFPSGGLTDTQYF. CDR3 nucleotides: TGTGCCAGCAGCTTATTCCCTAGCGGGGGGCTCACAGATACGCAGTATTTT.

J is TRBJ2-1 and V is TRBV20-1; D tentatively fits TRBD1 or TRBD2 (5 bases each). The CDR3 length is 14 residues. Germline V gene sequence: CDR1 DFQATT, CDR2 SNEGSKA (reference sequence). Trimming stripped 3 bases from V and 6 bases from J, with 15 bases between. CDR3 loop: CSASRDGYLNEQFF. The DNA of the CDR3 is TGCAGTGCTAGCCGGGACGGATATCTCAATGAGCAGTTCTTC.

Many counts were recorded for this clonotype. The chain carries TRBV21-1 and TRBJ2-3; the table's D gene call, TRBD2, was not cross checked with the DNA. TRBV21-1 is termed a pseudogene. This CDR3 spans 14 amino acids. CDR3 sequence: CASTPWTSGDTQYF. CDR3 DNA: TGTGCCAGCACCCCCTGGACTAGCGGGGATACGCAGTATTTT.

The table lists this clonotype with a few counts. The V and J genes are TRBV4-2 and TRBJ2-1; 12 bases are a match to TRBD2. The CDR3 extends over 18 amino acids. V shed 1 base, J shed 1 base, and the junction held 5 bases outside the gene matches. The germline CDR1 and CDR2 sequences are LGHNA and YNFKEQ. DNA for the CDR3: TGTGCCAGCAGCCAAGTCCTAGCGGGGGGGCTTTCCTACAATGAGCAGTTCTTC. This gives the protein CASSQVLAGGLSYNEQFF.

This clonotype was seen repeatedly, ten times or more. The chain carries TRBV6-5 and TRBJ2-3, with D possibly being TRBD2 (7 bases). The V gene lost 0 bases and the J gene lost 0 bases, with 19 bases spanning the gap. This CDR3 is built from 19 residues. Per the germline V gene, CDR1 is MNHEY and CDR2 is SVGAGI. DNA for the CDR3: TGTGCCAGCAGTTACTCGAACATCTGGGGGGGGCCAAGCACAGATACGCAGTATTTT. This encodes CASSYSNIWGGPSTDTQYF.

This clonotype was counted between two and nine times. The V and J genes are TRBV5-6 and TRBJ2-3, with 7 positions matching TRBD1. Germline CDR1 and CDR2: SGHDT and YYEEEE. CDR3 size: 16 residues. J lost 2 bases, V lost 3 bases, and 9 bases had no gene match. Written as DNA, the CDR3 is TGTGCCAGCAGCTCAACCGGGACAGACAACACAGATACGCAGTATTTT. It encodes CASSSTGTDNTDTQYF. Based on the CDR3 plus reference TRBV5-6 and TRBJ2-3, the full variable domain is DAGVTQSPTHLIKTRGQQVTLRCSPKSGHDTVSWYQQALGQGPQFIFQYYEEEERQRGNFPDRFSGHQFPNYSSELNVNALLLGDSALYLCASSSTGTDNTDTQYFGPGTRLTVL.

Here the CDR3 reads CASSYQTNTGELFF. Written as DNA, the CDR3 is TGTGCCAGCAGCTACCAAACGAACACCGGGGAGCTGTTTTTT. The chain recombines TRBV25-1 with TRBJ2-2; no clear D gene. The V end was cut by 6 bases, the J end by 0 bases, with 8 bases between. This CDR3 is 14 amino acids long. CDR1 is MGHDK, CDR2 SYGVNS, per germline.

This clonotype was seen repeatedly, ten times or more. The chain couples TRBV4-3 to TRBJ2-3, with TRBD2 identical over 9 bases. V gave up 3 bases and J gave up 3 bases; unmatched junction bases: 16. Germline CDR1 and CDR2: LGHNA and YSLEER. CDR3 length: 19 amino acids. The CDR3 region has the DNA TGCGCCAGCAGCCAGTCGCAATCTAGCGGGAAAATAGGAACAGATACGCAGTATTTT. It is translated as CASSQSQSSGKIGTDTQYF.

This clonotype was detected only a few times. The J gene is TRBJ2-1, the V gene TRBV11-3, with 10 bases identical to TRBD2. Per the germline V gene, CDR1 is SGHNT and CDR2 is YENEEA. This CDR3 has 15 amino acids. J gave up 10 bases and V 1 base, and 7 bases lay outside the gene matches. The CDR3 region is CASSLGLAGVWEQFF. In DNA, the CDR3 is TGTGCCAGCAGCTTAGGCCTAGCGGGAGTTTGGGAGCAGTTCTTC.